Listed here is a single T cell receptor (beta chain). What it recognizes is unknown. A read error may account for a junction end that differs from germline. The data originate from a study of T cells in localized non-small cell lung cancer. Germline values: CDR1 MNHGY, CDR2 SAAAGT. The CDR3 contains 13 residues. Sequencing was performed with immunoSEQ multiplex PCR; in TCRdb, only in-frame clones are kept and a portion is missing. The sample has about 7,000 clones; approximately 50% are singletons. Study-wide results and limits: The highest T cell clonality was in uninvolved adjacent lung, above tumor. Because only a single region of the tumor was sequenced, heterogeneity remains possible. In adjacent lung appeared a median about 58 of the top 100 tumor clones.

The TCR sequence derives from a female donor at least 60 years old with stage I lung adenocarcinoma. Material: lymph node tissue, obtained before any cancer treatment. The V and J genes are TRBV6-8 and TRBJ2-7; 9 bases are a match to TRBD2. The CDR3: CASSAGLAYEQYF. DNA for the CDR3: TGTGCCAGCAGTGCGGGACTAGCCTACGAGCAGTACTTT.